This T cell receptor (beta chain) was recorded in a study of PD-1 blockade in mismatch repair-deficient tumors. About the research overall: Enrolled about 2012-2017, patients had progressing, pretreated mismatch repair-deficient cancers of about a dozen types. Study outcomes and limitations: Tumor-resident clones, often absent from pretreatment blood, expanded after pembrolizumab and then contracted.

Note on this clone: Its antigen is unknown.

Data came from immunoSEQ multiplex PCR; TCRdb stores just in-frame clones and leaves some out. The table shows around 130,000 clones, with about nine tenths occurring only once. V was pared by 6 bases and J by 8 bases, with 11 bases of the junction left unmatched. Germline V gene lookup returns CDR1 SNHLY and CDR2 FYNNEI. This CDR3 is built from 14 residues. The genes are TRBV2 and TRBJ2-7, with 9 bases matching TRBD1. This receptor was identified in an adult with mismatch repair-deficient cancer. This specimen consisted of peripheral blood, obtained 70 to 72 weeks after starting pembrolizumab. CDR3 sequence reads: CASSGDRVEVKQYF. The DNA for the CDR3 is TGTGCCAGCAGCGGGGACAGGGTTGAGGTAAAGCAGTACTTC.